The sample holds a few counts of the clone carrying this T cell receptor (beta chain). Its antigen is unknown. The data were taken from a study of T-cell reconstitution after alpha-beta-depleted transplantation in children. It was with unique molecular identifiers that the TCRbeta library was prepared. TCRdb reanalysed the PCR reads using MiXCR and keeps one entry per CDR3 protein. In the table there are approximately 980,000 distinct CDR3 sequences, around 30% of which are singletons. The V gene end was trimmed by 4 bases and the J gene end by 2 bases; junction bases not matched to a gene: 13. The CDR3 is made up of 17 amino acids. Per the germline V gene, CDR1 is SGHRS and CDR2 is YFSETQ. Study findings and constraints: Diversity and T-cell counts at one year after transplant derived mostly from new T cells. Reportedly, roughly two months post-transplant, alpha-beta T cells arose from several hundred expanded graft clones.

J is TRBJ2-3 and V is TRBV5-1; TRBD2 aligns across 7 bases. Specimen: PBMCs, mostly from graft donor cells, collected 360 days after TCRalphabeta/CD19-depleted stem cell transplant. The clonotype originates from a boy in the first two years of life who had a stem cell transplant for SCID, so the T cells may come from the graft donor. CDR3 nucleotide sequence: TGCGCCAGCAGCCCGCGGCGTAGCGGGCCCTACACAGATACGCAGTATTTT. It encodes CASSPRRSGPYTDTQYF.